Included here is one TCR beta chain sequence, with context. The antigen remains unidentified. TCRalpha and TCRbeta libraries used 5'RACE with constant-segment primers and UMIs. In TCRdb, the 5' RACE reads were re-called with MiXCR into one record per CDR3 protein. The sample includes hundreds of thousands of distinct CDR3 sequences, over 20% seen only once; the top ten take under 15%. The sample comes from a study of T-cell memory formation after mild COVID-19. Study-level points and caveats: Balance between CD4 and CD8 was seen in clones contracting day 15 to 85, and a CD4+ lean was seen in later expanders.

Losses at the gene ends were 2 bases for V and 12 bases for J; bases not matched to a gene: 8. CDR1 is SGDLS and CDR2 is YYNGEE in the germline V gene. The CDR3 is made up of 15 amino acids. V is TRBV9 and J is TRBJ2-1, with 13 bases identical to TRBD2. This sequence was found in an adult woman who had mild COVID-19 (a few samples of this study predate the infection). Cell type and time point are not known. Sequencing was performed on PBMCs or a T cell subset sorted from them (not recorded which). CDR3 nucleotide sequence: TGTGCCAGCAGCGTGGGGACTAGCGGGACTTCAGTGCAGTTCTTC. Protein product: CASSVGTSGTSVQFF.